Shown below are 2 T cell receptor beta chains from a single sample sequenced in a study of preoperative IRX-2 immunotherapy in early breast cancer. TCRdb's copy holds only in-frame clones and misses some; the assay was immunoSEQ multiplex PCR. The table has 39,000 or so clones, 60% to 85% seen once. Indicated treatment: preoperative locoregional IRX-2 cytokine immunotherapy. This specimen consisted of tumor tissue, obtained after IRX-2 immunotherapy. The receptors shown here come from a human donor with breast cancer.

The chain couples TRBV8-2 to TRBJ1-2; the table calls TRBD1, which could not be checked here. TRBV8-2 is deemed a pseudogene. The CDR3 is 14 amino acids. The CDR3 here is CASSSNRANYGYTF. For the CDR3, the DNA is TGTGCCAGCAGTTCCAACAGGGCTAACTATGGCTACACCTTC.

The chain uses TRBV6-8 and TRBJ1-1, with TRBD1 matching over 7 bases. This CDR3 contains 12 residues. V trimming: 10 bases; J trimming: 8 bases; junction bases outside the gene matches: 10. The germline V gene encodes CDR1 MNHGY and CDR2 SAAAGT. The CDR3 region has the DNA TGTGCCACCGAAAGACAGGGTTTGGAAGCTTTCTTT. It encodes CATERQGLEAFF.